This note documents a single T cell receptor (beta chain) sequence. Its antigen remains undetermined. Sequence at one end of the junction differs from germline and may be a read error. This sample was taken from a study of CD4 and CD8 cells across lung adenocarcinoma regions (dated by TCRdb to the late 2010s). Background for the entire study: Intratumor heterogeneity of the T cell receptor repertoire was examined by comparing tumor centers with tumor margins.

Preparation of the library involved PCR. The data were produced on a HiSeq X Ten. The public sequencing data were trimmed at Q25 with fastp and processed into clonotypes with MiXCR by TCRdb, which kept only in-frame beta chains. Every distinct CDR3 protein forms one entry, paired with its most common genes and DNA. Counted in this sample were around 15,000 distinct CDR3 sequences; approximately 43% of them appeared once. The ten largest clones take up approximately 15% of the sample. Patients with localized lung adenocarcinoma, a subtype of non-small cell lung cancer, were used as donors. Samples were obtained from the centers of localized lung adenocarcinomas. For TCR repertoire analysis, CD4+ T cells from tumor tissue were profiled separately from CD8+ T cells. The CDR3 runs 16 amino acids, cysteine and phenylalanine included. This entry keeps only the CDR3 DNA: 48 bases, framed from base 1. According to the germline V gene (reference sequence), CDR1 reads MNHEY and CDR2 reads SMNVEV.

The sequenced sample consisted of CD4+ T cells from the center of a lung tumor. Sample cell subset or site, as interpreted from the label and publication: tumor center region. The sequence derives from a male donor with lung adenocarcinoma. The CD4 and CD8 labels of this study may be unreliable. The chain employs TRBV27 and TRBJ2-3; the D gene could be either TRBD1 or TRBD2, each agreeing at 5 bases. The sequenced DNA is TGTCCCAGCCGTTTAACGGGGCTGTGCCTCACAGACACTCAGTACTTT. Its translation reads: CPSRLTGLCLTDTQYF.